Sequencing of this T cell receptor (beta chain) was carried out in a study of T cell responses to AZD1222 COVID-19 vaccine. CDR1 LGHDT and CDR2 YNNKEL come from the germline V gene (reference sequence). The V gene lost 0 bases and the J gene lost 5 bases, with 16 bases spanning the gap. The CDR3 length is 16 residues. The data were produced by immunoSEQ multiplex PCR, yet TCRdb's version contains in-frame clones alone and is incomplete. The table has approximately 210,000 clones, roughly 94% seen once. Concerning this clone: Its antigen is not identified.

Whole-study results and caveats: Unmutated regions of variants are reportedly targeted by nearly half of spike-specific TCRs. Clonal diversity was possibly underestimated; the donors were predominantly white British and more often female.

Sequenced here: peripheral blood, sampled 28 days after the second dose of the MenACWY control vaccine. The source is an adult who received the MenACWY meningococcal vaccine as a control. This rearrangement joins TRBV3-1 (or the pseudogene TRBV3-2) to TRBJ1-1, with D hard to call. CDR3 coding DNA: TGTGCCAGCAGCCAAGATCCCCCAACTAGGGTTACTGAAGCTTTCTTT. Translated, it gives CASSQDPPTRVTEAFF.